This T cell receptor (beta chain) was documented in a study of graft-versus-host responses after intestinal transplantation. Study information: Recipients had multivisceral, liver-intestinal, or isolated intestinal transplants.

Method: immunoSEQ multiplex PCR; TCRdb's copy keeps in-frame clones and lacks some. The repertoire holds about 47,000 clones, with 85% to 95% as singletons. The CDR3 extends over 15 amino acids. Germline V lookup: CDR1 SQVTM, CDR2 ANQGSEA. V gave up 1 base and J gave up 0 bases, with 13 bases separating them. Here the sequenced sample was PBMCs, taken 750 to 800 days after a first intestinal transplant, on the day of a second. The clonotype comes from a human patient who received an intestinal transplant, so some T cells may come from the graft donor. V and J are TRBV29-1 and TRBJ2-7; D unclear. CDR3 in amino acids: CSVEVIGANSYEQYF. In DNA form, the CDR3 reads TGCAGCGTTGAAGTAATAGGAGCCAACTCCTACGAGCAGTACTTC.